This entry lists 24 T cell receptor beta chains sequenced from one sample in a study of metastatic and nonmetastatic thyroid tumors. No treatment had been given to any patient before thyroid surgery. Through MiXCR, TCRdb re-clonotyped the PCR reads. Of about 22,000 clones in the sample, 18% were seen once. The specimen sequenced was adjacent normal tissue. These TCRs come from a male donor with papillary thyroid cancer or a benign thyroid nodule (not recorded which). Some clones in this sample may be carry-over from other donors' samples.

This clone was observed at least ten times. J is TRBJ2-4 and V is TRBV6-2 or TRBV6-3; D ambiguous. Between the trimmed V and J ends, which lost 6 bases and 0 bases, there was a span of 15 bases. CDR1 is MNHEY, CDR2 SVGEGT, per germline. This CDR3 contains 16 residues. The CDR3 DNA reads TGTGCCAGCAGGGCCCCAGCAGAACTAGCCAAAAACATTCAGTACTTC. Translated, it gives CASRAPAELAKNIQYF.

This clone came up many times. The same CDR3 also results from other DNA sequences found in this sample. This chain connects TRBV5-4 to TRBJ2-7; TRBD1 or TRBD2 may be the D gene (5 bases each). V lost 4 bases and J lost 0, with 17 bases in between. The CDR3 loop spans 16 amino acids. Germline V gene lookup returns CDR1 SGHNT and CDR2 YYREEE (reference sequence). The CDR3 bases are TGTGCCAGCAGCGTGGCCGGGACGAGGAGCTCCTACGAGCAGTACTTC. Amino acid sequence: CASSVAGTRSSYEQYF.

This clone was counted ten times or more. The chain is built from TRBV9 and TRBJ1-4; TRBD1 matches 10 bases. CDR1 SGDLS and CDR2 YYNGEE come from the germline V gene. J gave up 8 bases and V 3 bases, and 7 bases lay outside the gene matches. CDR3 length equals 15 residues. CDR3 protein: CASSAWTGGNEKLFF. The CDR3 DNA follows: TGTGCCAGCAGCGCCTGGACAGGGGGGAACGAAAAACTGTTTTTT.

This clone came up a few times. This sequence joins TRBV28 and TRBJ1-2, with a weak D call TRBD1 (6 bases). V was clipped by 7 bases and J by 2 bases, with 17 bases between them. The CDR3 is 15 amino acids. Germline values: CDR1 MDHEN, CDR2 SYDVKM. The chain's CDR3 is CASTPGGGRNYGYTF. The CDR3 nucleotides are TGTGCCAGCACTCCGGGGGGCGGGAGGAACTATGGCTACACCTTC.

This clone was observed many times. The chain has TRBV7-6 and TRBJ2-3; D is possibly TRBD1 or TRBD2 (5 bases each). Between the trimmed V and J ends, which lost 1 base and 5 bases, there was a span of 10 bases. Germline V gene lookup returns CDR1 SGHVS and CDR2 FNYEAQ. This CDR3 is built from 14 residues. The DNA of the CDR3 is TGTGCCAGCAGCTTAGAATATGGGGGAGATACGCAGTATTTT. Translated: CASSLEYGGDTQYF.

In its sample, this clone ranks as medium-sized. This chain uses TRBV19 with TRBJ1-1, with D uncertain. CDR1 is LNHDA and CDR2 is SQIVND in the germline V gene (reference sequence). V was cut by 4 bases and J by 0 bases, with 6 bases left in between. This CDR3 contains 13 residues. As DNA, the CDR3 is TGTGCCAGTAGTACCCAAATGAACACTGAAGCTTTCTTT. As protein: CASSTQMNTEAFF.

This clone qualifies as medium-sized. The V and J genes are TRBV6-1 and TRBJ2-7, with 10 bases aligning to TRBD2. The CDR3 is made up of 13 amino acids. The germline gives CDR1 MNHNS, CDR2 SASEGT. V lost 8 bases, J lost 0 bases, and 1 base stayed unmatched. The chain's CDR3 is CASGLAVSYEQYF. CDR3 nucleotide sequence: TGTGCCAGCGGACTAGCGGTCTCCTACGAGCAGTACTTC.

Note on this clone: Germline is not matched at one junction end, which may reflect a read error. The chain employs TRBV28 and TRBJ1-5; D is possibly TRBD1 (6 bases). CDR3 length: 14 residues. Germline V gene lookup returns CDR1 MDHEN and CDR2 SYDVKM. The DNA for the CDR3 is TGTGCCAGCAGTCTTGACAGGTTCAATCGGCCCCAGCATTTT. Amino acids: CASSLDRFNRPQHF.

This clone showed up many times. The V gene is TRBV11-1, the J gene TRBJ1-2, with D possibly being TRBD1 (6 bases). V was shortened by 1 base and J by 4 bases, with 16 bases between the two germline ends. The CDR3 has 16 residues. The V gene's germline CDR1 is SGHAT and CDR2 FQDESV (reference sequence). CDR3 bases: TGTGCCAGCAGCTTAGAAGTGTTCAGGGGCCCCTATGGCTACACCTTC. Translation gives CASSLEVFRGPYGYTF.

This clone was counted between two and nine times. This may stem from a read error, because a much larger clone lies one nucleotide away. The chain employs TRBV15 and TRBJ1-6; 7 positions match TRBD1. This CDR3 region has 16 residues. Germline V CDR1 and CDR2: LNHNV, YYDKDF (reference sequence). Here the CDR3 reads CSTNSSPDREVSPLHF. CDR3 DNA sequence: TGTTCCACCAACAGCTCCCCAGACAGGGAGGTTTCACCCCTCCACTTT.

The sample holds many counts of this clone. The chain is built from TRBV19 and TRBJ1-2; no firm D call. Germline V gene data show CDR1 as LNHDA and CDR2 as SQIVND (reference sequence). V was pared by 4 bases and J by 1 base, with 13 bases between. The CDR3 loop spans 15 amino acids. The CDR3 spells CASSTHLGSNYGYTF. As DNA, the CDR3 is TGTGCCAGTAGTACCCATCTAGGGAGTAACTATGGCTACACCTTC. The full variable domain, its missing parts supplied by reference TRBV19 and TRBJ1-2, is DGGITQSPKYLFRKEGQNVTLSCEQNLNHDAMYWYRQDPGQGLRLIYYSQIVNDFQKGDIAEGYSVSREKKESFPLTVTSAQKNPTAFYLCASSTHLGSNYGYTFGSGTRLTVV.

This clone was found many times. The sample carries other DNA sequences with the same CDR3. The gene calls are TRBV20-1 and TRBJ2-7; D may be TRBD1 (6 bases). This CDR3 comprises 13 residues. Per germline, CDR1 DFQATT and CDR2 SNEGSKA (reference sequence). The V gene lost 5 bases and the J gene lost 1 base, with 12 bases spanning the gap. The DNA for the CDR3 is TGCAGTGCTGACCGGGACACATCCTACGAGCAGTACTTC. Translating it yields CSADRDTSYEQYF.

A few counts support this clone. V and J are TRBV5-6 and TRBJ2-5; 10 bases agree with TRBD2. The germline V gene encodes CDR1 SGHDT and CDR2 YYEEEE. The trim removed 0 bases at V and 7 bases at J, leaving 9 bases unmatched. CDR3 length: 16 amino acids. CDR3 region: CASSLGSSGSWSTQYF. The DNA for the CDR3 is TGTGCCAGCAGCTTGGGTTCTAGCGGGAGTTGGTCGACCCAGTACTTC. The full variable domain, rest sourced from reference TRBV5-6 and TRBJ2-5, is DAGVTQSPTHLIKTRGQQVTLRCSPKSGHDTVSWYQQALGQGPQFIFQYYEEEERQRGNFPDRFSGHQFPNYSSELNVNALLLGDSALYLCASSLGSSGSWSTQYFGPGTRLLVL.

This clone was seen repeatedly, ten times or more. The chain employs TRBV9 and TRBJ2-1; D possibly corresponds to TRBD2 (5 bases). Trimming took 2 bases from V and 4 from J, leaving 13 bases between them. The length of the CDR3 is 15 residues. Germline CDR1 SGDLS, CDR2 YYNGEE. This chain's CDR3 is CASSVRAQTYNEQFF. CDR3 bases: TGTGCCAGCAGCGTGAGGGCGCAGACATACAATGAGCAGTTCTTC.

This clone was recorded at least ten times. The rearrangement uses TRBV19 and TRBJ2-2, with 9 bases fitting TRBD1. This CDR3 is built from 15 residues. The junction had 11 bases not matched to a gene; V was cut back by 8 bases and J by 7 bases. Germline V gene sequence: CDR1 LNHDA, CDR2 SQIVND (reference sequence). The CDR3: CASHWGTGKVGELFF. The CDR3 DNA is TGTGCCAGTCACTGGGGGACAGGGAAAGTCGGGGAGCTGTTTTTT.

CDR3 sequence reads: CASSQGETEAFF. CDR3 bases: TGTGCCAGCAGCCAGGGAGAGACTGAAGCTTTCTTT. The V gene is TRBV3-1, the J gene TRBJ1-1; no reliable D call. The CDR3 runs 12 residues. Looked up from germline, CDR1 is LGHDT and CDR2 is YNNKEL (reference sequence). Between the trimmed V and J ends, which lost 3 bases and 5 bases, there was a span of 7 bases.

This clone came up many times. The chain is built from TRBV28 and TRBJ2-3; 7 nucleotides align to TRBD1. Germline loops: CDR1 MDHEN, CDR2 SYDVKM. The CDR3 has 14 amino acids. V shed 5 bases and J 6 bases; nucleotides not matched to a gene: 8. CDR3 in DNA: TGTGCCAGCAGTGTCGACAGGGTGAGCGATACGCAGTATTTT. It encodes CASSVDRVSDTQYF.

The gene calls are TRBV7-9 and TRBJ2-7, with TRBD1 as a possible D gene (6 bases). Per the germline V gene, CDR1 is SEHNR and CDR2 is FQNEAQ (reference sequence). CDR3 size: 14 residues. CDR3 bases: TGTGCCAGCAGCTCGGGCAGGGGAGTTGGCGAGCAGTATGTC. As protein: CASSSGRGVGEQYV.

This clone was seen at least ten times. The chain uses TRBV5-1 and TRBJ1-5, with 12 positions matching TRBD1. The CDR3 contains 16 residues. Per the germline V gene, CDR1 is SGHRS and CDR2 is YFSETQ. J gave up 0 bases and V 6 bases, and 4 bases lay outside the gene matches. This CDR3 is CASTGTGGPSNQPQHF. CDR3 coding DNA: TGCGCCAGCACGGGGACAGGGGGCCCTAGCAATCAGCCCCAGCATTTT. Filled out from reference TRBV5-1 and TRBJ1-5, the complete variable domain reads KAGVTQTPRYLIKTRGQQVTLSCSPISGHRSVSWYQQTPGQGLQFLFEYFSETQRNKGNFPGRFSGRQFSNSRSEMNVSTLELGDSALYLCASTGTGGPSNQPQHFGDGTRLSIL.

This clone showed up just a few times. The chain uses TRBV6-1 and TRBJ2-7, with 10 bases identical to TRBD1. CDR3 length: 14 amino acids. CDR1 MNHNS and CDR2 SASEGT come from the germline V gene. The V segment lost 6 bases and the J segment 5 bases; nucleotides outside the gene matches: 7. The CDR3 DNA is TGTGCCAGCAGGCCGGGACAGGGGTTCCACGAGCAGTACTTC. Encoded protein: CASRPGQGFHEQYF.

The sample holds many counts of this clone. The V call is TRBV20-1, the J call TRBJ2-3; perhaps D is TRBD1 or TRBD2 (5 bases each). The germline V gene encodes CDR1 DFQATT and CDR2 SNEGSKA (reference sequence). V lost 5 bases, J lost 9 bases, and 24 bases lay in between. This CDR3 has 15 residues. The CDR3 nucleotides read TGCAGTGCTCGATTACCGGGACGTTTCGACCGAACGCAGTATTTT. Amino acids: CSARLPGRFDRTQYF.

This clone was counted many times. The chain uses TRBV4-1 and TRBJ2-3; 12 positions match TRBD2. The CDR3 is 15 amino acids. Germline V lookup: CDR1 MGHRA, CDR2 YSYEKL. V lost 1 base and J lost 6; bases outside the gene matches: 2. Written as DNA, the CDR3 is TGCGCCAGCAGCCAAGGGACTAGCGGGGTTGATACGCAGTATTTT. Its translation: CASSQGTSGVDTQYF.

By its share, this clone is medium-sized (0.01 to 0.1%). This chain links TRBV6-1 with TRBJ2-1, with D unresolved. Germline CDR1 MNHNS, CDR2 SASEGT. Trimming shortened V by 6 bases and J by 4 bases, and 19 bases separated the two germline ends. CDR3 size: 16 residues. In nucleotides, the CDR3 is TGTGCCAGCAGCCCTACTTCCGGGTCCCCTTACAATGAGCAGTTCTTC. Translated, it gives CASSPTSGSPYNEQFF.

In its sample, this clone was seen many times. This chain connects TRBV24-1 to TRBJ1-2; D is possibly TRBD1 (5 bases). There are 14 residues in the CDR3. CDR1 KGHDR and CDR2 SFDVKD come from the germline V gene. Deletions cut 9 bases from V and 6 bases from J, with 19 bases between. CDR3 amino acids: CATASGRDPHGYTF. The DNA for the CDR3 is TGTGCCACCGCCTCGGGGCGGGATCCCCATGGCTACACCTTC.